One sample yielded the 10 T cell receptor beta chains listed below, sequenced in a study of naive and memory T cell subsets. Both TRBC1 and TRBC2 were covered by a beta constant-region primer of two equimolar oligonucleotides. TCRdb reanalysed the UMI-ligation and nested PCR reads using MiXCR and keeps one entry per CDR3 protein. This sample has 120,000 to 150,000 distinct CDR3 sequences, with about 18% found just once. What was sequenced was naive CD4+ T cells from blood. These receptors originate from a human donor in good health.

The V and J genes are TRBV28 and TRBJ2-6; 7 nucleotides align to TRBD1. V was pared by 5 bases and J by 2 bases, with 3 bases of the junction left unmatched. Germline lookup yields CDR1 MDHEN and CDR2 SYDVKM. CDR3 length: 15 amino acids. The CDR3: CASSGTGAGANVLTF. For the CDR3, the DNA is TGTGCCAGCAGTGGCACAGGGGCTGGGGCCAACGTCCTGACTTTC.

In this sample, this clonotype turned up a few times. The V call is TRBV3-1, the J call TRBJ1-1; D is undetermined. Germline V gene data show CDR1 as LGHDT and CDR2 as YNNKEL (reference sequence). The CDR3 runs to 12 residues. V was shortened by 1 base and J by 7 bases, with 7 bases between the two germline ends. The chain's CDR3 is CASSQVGNEAFF. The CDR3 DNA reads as TGTGCCAGCAGCCAAGTAGGTAATGAAGCTTTCTTT.

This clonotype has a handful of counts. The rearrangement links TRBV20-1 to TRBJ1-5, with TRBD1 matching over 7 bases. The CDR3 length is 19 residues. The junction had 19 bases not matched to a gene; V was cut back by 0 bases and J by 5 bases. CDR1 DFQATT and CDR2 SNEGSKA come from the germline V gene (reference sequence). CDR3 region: CSARDRYRGSIDEYQPQHF. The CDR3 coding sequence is TGCAGTGCTAGAGACCGATACAGGGGTAGCATTGACGAGTATCAGCCCCAGCATTTT.

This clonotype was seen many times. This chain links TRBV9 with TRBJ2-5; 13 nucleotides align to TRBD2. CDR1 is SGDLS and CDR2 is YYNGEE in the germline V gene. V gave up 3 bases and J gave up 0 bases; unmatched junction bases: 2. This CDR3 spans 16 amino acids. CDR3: CASSEGTSGDQETQYF. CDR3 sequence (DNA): TGTGCCAGCAGCGAGGGGACTAGCGGGGACCAAGAGACCCAGTACTTC.

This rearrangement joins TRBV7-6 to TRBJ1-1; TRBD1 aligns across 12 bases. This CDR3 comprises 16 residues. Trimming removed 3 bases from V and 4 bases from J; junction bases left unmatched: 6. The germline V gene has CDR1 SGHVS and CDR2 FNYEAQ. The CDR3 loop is CASSLMGQGAATEAFF. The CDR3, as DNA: TGTGCCAGCAGCTTGATGGGACAGGGGGCGGCCACTGAAGCTTTCTTT.

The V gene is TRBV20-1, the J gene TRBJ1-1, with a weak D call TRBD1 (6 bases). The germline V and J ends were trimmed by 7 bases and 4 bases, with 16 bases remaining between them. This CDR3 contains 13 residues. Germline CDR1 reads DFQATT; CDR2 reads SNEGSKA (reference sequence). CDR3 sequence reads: CSGKIQGVTEAFF. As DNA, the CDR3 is TGCAGTGGTAAAATACAGGGAGTCACTGAAGCTTTCTTT.

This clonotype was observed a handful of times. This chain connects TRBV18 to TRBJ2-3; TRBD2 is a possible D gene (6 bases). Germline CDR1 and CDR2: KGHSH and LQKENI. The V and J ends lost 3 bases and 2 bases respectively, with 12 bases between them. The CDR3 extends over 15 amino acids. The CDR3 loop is CASSPPGSNTDTQYF. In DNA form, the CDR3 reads TGTGCCAGCTCACCGCCCGGGAGTAACACAGATACGCAGTATTTT.

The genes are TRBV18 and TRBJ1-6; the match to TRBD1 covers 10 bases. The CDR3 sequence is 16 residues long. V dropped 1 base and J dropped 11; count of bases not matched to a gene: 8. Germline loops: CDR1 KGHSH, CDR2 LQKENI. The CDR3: CASSPRPGTGEPPLHF. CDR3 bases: TGTGCCAGCTCACCACGTCCCGGGACAGGGGAACCACCCCTCCACTTT.

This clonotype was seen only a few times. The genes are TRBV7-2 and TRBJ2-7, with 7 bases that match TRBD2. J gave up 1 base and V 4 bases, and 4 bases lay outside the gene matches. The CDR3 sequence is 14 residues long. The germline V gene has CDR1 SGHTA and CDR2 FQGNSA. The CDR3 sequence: CASSWGGTSYEQYF. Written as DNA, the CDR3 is TGTGCCAGCAGCTGGGGGGGGACTTCCTACGAGCAGTACTTC.

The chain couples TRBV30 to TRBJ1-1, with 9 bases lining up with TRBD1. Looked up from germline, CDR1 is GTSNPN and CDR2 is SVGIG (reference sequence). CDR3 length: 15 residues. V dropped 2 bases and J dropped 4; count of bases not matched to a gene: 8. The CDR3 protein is CAWSNKPTGGTEAFF. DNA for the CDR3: TGTGCCTGGAGTAACAAACCGACAGGGGGCACTGAAGCTTTCTTT.